A single TCR beta chain is shown here with its context. Its antigen is not known. These data come from a study of T cell responses to AZD1222 COVID-19 vaccine. Study-level findings and limits: A rise in Spike-specific TCR breadth and depth followed two AZD1222 doses. Among spike-specific TCRs, nearly half reportedly target unmutated variant regions. Sampling captured repertoires only after the peak T cell response. Possibly, clonal diversity was underestimated; donors were largely white British and included more females.

Method: immunoSEQ multiplex PCR; TCRdb's copy keeps in-frame clones and lacks some. The table has some 150,000 clones, about 92% seen once. Sequencing used peripheral blood, obtained on day 0 of AZD1222 vaccination. The TCR originated in an adult in good health.

The CDR3, as DNA: TGTGCCAGCAGTTATGGGGGGACCCCAGATACGCAGTATTTT. This translates into CASSYGGTPDTQYF. The chain is built from TRBV6-5 and TRBJ2-3; D possibly corresponds to TRBD2 (6 bases). CDR3 length: 14 residues. The V gene lost 3 bases and the J gene lost 4 bases, with 11 bases spanning the gap. The germline V gene encodes CDR1 MNHEY and CDR2 SVGAGI.